Here is one T cell receptor beta chain with its context. As yet, its antigen is unknown. The data are from a study of T-cell memory formation after mild COVID-19. Study-wide context: Largely donor-specific TCR clusters were found. Study outcomes and limitations: Contracting CD4+ clones lay largely in CM and EM, with CD8+ ones residing in EMRA. Clones that contracted from day 15 to 85 had balanced CD4/CD8; later expanders were CD4+ biased.

Constant-segment primers were used for 5'RACE, and the resulting TCR alpha and TCR beta cDNA libraries carried sample barcodes and UMIs. TCRdb ran MiXCR on the 5' RACE reads and lists one entry per CDR3 protein. The sample lists around 400,000 distinct CDR3 sequences; roughly 26% were seen once. Sequencing was carried out using PBMCs or a T cell subset sorted from them (not recorded which). This clonotype originated in an adult woman who had mild COVID-19 (a few samples of this study predate the infection). Cell type and time point are not known.

CDR3 region: CSARDLNQASTDTQYF. The DNA of the CDR3 is TGCAGTGCTAGAGATCTGAACCAAGCTAGCACAGATACGCAGTATTTT. The rearrangement uses TRBV20-1 and TRBJ2-3, with D hard to call. Germline-derived CDR1 and CDR2 are DFQATT and SNEGSKA (reference sequence). V gave up 0 bases and J gave up 0 bases, with 13 bases separating them. The CDR3 is made up of 16 amino acids.